This section outlines one T cell receptor (beta chain) sequence together with its context. This entry is derived from a study of blood T cell repertoires in COVID-19. Study information: Acute and convalescent COVID-19 specimens originated in the United States, Italy and Spain. T cells, B-cell-depleted T cells, or PBMCs provided the cDNA or gDNA that served as material.

Source study methods: Estimation of nucleated cell counts was performed using reference gene primer amplification. Produced via immunoSEQ multiplex PCR; TCRdb's table is partial and in-frame only. V and J calls and clone size follow that table, whereas D and trimming were derived from the DNA. The repertoire holds 55,000 to 80,000 clones, with 80% to 90% as singletons. Germline lookup yields CDR1 SGHVS and CDR2 FQNEAQ. V was trimmed by 3 bases and J by 2 bases, leaving 16 bases between them. The CDR3 runs to 16 residues. This receptor was taken from an elderly man with acute or convalescent COVID-19. Sequences were obtained from peripheral blood. This chain uses TRBV7-8 with TRBJ2-5; D call uncertain. As DNA, the CDR3 is TGTGCCAGCAGCTTCGCGCGGCTGAAGGCGCAAGAGACCCAGTACTTC. It is translated as CASSFARLKAQETQYF.